The 29 T cell receptor beta chains below all came from one sample that was sequenced in a study of CD8+CD57+ T cells in acquired aplastic anemia. Those patients picked for sequencing had displayed CD8+CD57+ cell expansion on flow cytometry. Genomic DNA acted as the template from which TCR beta VDJ combination and CDR3 sequence profiling were carried out. TCRdb re-called the reads with MiXCR, one entry per CDR3 protein. Here the sample spans about 180,000 distinct CDR3 sequences, nearly 65% being singletons. The specimen was sorted CD4+, CD8+, or CD8+CD57+ T cells (not recorded which) from PBMCs. The receptor set was obtained from a human donor with aplastic anemia.

The V gene is TRBV2, the J gene TRBJ2-5; D remains ambiguous. Per germline, CDR1 SNHLY and CDR2 FYNNEI. V gave up 3 bases and J gave up 4 bases, with 15 bases separating them. The CDR3 runs 15 residues. CDR3 nucleotides: TGTGCCAGCAGTGATATTGGTAGGGTGCGAGAGACCCAGTACTTC. This translates into CASSDIGRVRETQYF. The whole variable domain, remainder taken from reference TRBV2 and TRBJ2-5, is EPEVTQTPSHQVTQMGQEVILRCVPISNHLYFYWYRQILGQKVEFLVSFYNNEISEKSEIFDDQFSVERPDGSNFTLKIRSTKLEDSAMYFCASSDIGRVRETQYFGPGTRLLVL.

In nucleotides, the CDR3 is TGTGCCAGCAGCGACGGCCCGGGGGGACAGGGAGAGACCCAGTACTTC. The encoded protein is CASSDGPGGQGETQYF. The chain has TRBV5-6 and TRBJ2-5; 9 nucleotides line up with TRBD1. The CDR3 length is 16 residues. The V gene end was trimmed by 4 bases and the J gene end by 4 bases; junction bases not matched to a gene: 11. Germline values: CDR1 SGHDT, CDR2 YYEEEE. The variable domain in full, completed from reference TRBV5-6 and TRBJ2-5, reads DAGVTQSPTHLIKTRGQQVTLRCSPKSGHDTVSWYQQALGQGPQFIFQYYEEEERQRGNFPDRFSGHQFPNYSSELNVNALLLGDSALYLCASSDGPGGQGETQYFGPGTRLLVL.

This chain links TRBV7-8 with TRBJ1-2; tentative D call: TRBD1 (6 bases). The V end lost 2 bases, the J end lost 4 bases, and 14 bases lay between the germline ends. CDR1 and CDR2 from the germline V gene are SGHVS and FQNEAQ. The CDR3 is 15 amino acids. The CDR3 DNA sequence: TGTGCCAGCAGCTTACAGGGGTTGATGGGCTATGGCTACACCTTC. Translating gives CASSLQGLMGYGYTF. Supplemented by reference TRBV7-8 and TRBJ1-2, the full variable domain reads GAGVSQSPRYKVAKRGQDVALRCDPISGHVSLFWYQQALGQGPEFLTYFQNEAQLDKSGLPSDRFFAERPEGSVSTLKIQRTQQEDSAVYLCASSLQGLMGYGYTFGSGTRLTVV.

This clonotype came up once. V is TRBV15 and J is TRBJ2-1, with D possibly being TRBD1 (5 bases). The CDR3 totals 15 residues. The V end lost 5 bases, the J end lost 2 bases, and 13 bases lay between the germline ends. CDR1 and CDR2 (germline): LNHNV, YYDKDF (reference sequence). The CDR3 coding sequence is TGTGCCACCAGCCCGACCCGGACAACCTACAATGAGCAGTTCTTC. Encoded protein: CATSPTRTTYNEQFF.

This clonotype is a singleton in its sample. The chain employs TRBV25-1 and TRBJ2-2; no clear D gene. Germline CDR1 reads MGHDK; CDR2 reads SYGVNS. Trimming took off 4 bases at V and 5 bases at J, with 8 bases between the two ends. This CDR3 is 13 amino acids long. Here the CDR3 reads CASSGLGTGELFF. CDR3 DNA: TGTGCCAGCAGTGGCCTAGGGACCGGGGAGCTGTTTTTT.

About this clonotype: One end of the junction does not line up with germline, which may come from a read error. Here the CDR3 reads CASSLGQGENEQLF. CDR3 coding DNA: TGTGCCAGCAGCTTAGGACAGGGGGAAAATGAGCAGTTATTC. The gene calls are TRBV7-6 and TRBJ2-1, with TRBD1 identical over 9 bases. Germline V gives CDR1 SGHVS, CDR2 FNYEAQ. The CDR3 spans 14 residues. Full variable domain (rest looked up from reference TRBV7-6 and TRBJ2-1): GAGVSQSPRYKVTKRGQDVALRCDPISGHVSLYWYRQALGQGPEFLTYFNYEAQQDKSGLPNDRFSAERPEGSISTLTIQRTEQRDSAMYRCASSLGQGENEQLFGPGTRLTVL.

The chain uses TRBV5-1 and TRBJ1-2; maybe TRBD1 (5 bases). V was pared by 7 bases and J by 4 bases, with 11 bases between. The length of the CDR3 is 12 residues. Germline CDR1 and CDR2: SGHRS and YFSETQ. This chain's CDR3 is CASAGSGYGYTF. The CDR3, as DNA: TGCGCCAGCGCAGGGAGCGGCTATGGCTACACCTTC.

In this sample, this clonotype turned up many times. This chain links TRBV12-3 or TRBV12-4 with TRBJ2-7; TRBD1 aligns across 8 bases. The CDR3 loop spans 16 amino acids. V shed 4 bases and J 4 bases; nucleotides not matched to a gene: 12. CDR3 in amino acids: CASSSRTGTGLYEQYF. The CDR3 coding sequence is TGTGCCAGCAGTTCCCGTACCGGGACAGGACTATACGAGCAGTACTTC.

The rearrangement uses TRBV7-9 and TRBJ1-2; D is perhaps TRBD1 (6 bases). V was shortened by 6 bases and J by 5 bases, with 19 bases between the two germline ends. CDR1 is SEHNR, CDR2 FQNEAQ, per germline (reference sequence). This CDR3 has 15 amino acids. CDR3 in amino acids: CASSPQLGGRYGYTF. The CDR3 nucleotides read TGTGCCAGCAGTCCTCAGTTAGGGGGGAGGTATGGCTACACCTTC.

This clonotype has ten or more counts. The genes are TRBV3-1 and TRBJ2-7; 11 bases are a match to TRBD2. The CDR3 is 15 amino acids. Trimming at V came to 1 base and at J to 2 bases, leaving 1 base not matched to a gene. From germline, CDR1 is LGHDT and CDR2 YNNKEL (reference sequence). The CDR3: CASSQGLAGTYEQYF. CDR3 in DNA: TGTGCCAGCAGCCAAGGACTAGCGGGGACCTACGAGCAGTACTTC.

This clonotype showed up many times. V is TRBV9 and J is TRBJ1-1; 7 nucleotides line up with TRBD1. Trimming cost V 4 bases and J 3 bases; bases outside gene matches: 12. The CDR3 length is 16 residues. CDR1 and CDR2 (germline): SGDLS, YYNGEE. The CDR3 region is CASSPGPGGRYTEAFF. The CDR3 DNA reads TGTGCCAGCAGCCCAGGGCCAGGGGGTCGGTACACTGAAGCTTTCTTT. The full variable domain, completed using reference TRBV9 and TRBJ1-1, is DSGVTQTPKHLITATGQRVTLRCSPRSGDLSVYWYQQSLDQGLQFLIQYYNGEERAKGNILERFSAQQFPDLHSELNLSSLELGDSALYFCASSPGPGGRYTEAFFGQGTRLTVV.

V usage is TRBV5-1 and J usage is TRBJ2-7, with 10 bases aligning to TRBD2. Trimming took 9 bases from V and 2 from J; bases not matched to a gene: 17. Germline V gene sequence: CDR1 SGHRS, CDR2 YFSETQ. CDR3 length equals 17 residues. DNA for the CDR3: TGCGCCACCGCAAAGGCTAGCGGGAGCGGGGGCCCCTACGAGCAGTACTTC. The encoded protein is CATAKASGSGGPYEQYF.

This clonotype showed up many times. The chain links TRBV13 to TRBJ1-3; D not resolved. The CDR3 has 14 amino acids. Germline CDR1 reads PRHDT; CDR2 reads FYEKMQ (reference sequence). V was cut by 0 bases and J by 2 bases, with 5 bases left in between. The CDR3 region is CASSLGGTGNTIYF. CDR3 DNA: TGTGCCAGCAGCTTAGGGGGAACTGGAAACACCATATATTTT.

This chain uses TRBV7-6 with TRBJ1-3, with 7 positions matching TRBD1. CDR1 SGHVS and CDR2 FNYEAQ come from the germline V gene. V shed 5 bases, J shed 0 bases, and the junction held 4 bases outside the gene matches. There are 15 residues in the CDR3. The CDR3 loop is CASSLRQGSGNTIYF. Here the CDR3 DNA reads TGTGCCAGCAGCCTCCGACAGGGCTCTGGAAACACCATATATTTT.

This clonotype was observed many times. The V and J genes are TRBV7-9 and TRBJ1-4; D unclear. The CDR3 sequence is 15 residues long. Germline V CDR1 and CDR2: SEHNR, FQNEAQ (reference sequence). Trimming left V 2 bases short and J 3 bases short, with 10 bases between. The CDR3 protein is CASSLNARSNEKLFF. In DNA, the CDR3 is TGTGCCAGCAGCTTAAACGCCAGATCTAATGAAAAACTGTTTTTT.

This chain links TRBV2 with TRBJ1-2; 8 bases agree with TRBD1. Looked up from germline, CDR1 is SNHLY and CDR2 is FYNNEI. The CDR3 runs to 13 residues. The trim removed 4 bases at V and 8 bases at J, leaving 6 bases unmatched. The CDR3 nucleotides read TGTGCCAGCAGTGGGGGACAGGAGTGGGGCTACACCTTC. Amino acid sequence: CASSGGQEWGYTF.

This clonotype was seen ten or more times. The chain uses TRBV24-1 and TRBJ2-1, with TRBD2 identical over 10 bases. Germline loops: CDR1 KGHDR, CDR2 SFDVKD. Unmatched junction bases numbered 7, after V lost 0 bases and J lost 0 bases. There are 19 residues in the CDR3. The CDR3 loop reads CATSDLVPEREGSYNEQFF. The DNA for the CDR3 is TGTGCCACCAGTGATTTGGTCCCGGAGCGGGAGGGCTCCTACAATGAGCAGTTCTTC.

The J gene is TRBJ2-6, the V gene TRBV7-9; D is unclear. Germline assignment: CDR1 SEHNR and CDR2 FQNEAQ (reference sequence). V lost 2 bases and J 4 bases, leaving 9 bases between the germline ends. The CDR3 is made up of 15 amino acids. CDR3 DNA: TGTGCCAGCAGCTTAACGCCGGTAGGGGCCAACGTCCTGACTTTC. It codes for CASSLTPVGANVLTF.

This clonotype occurred once. This chain joins TRBV2 and TRBJ1-2, with D possibly matching TRBD1 (5 bases). The CDR3 has 15 residues. The V end was cut by 3 bases, the J end by 2 bases, with 13 bases between. CDR1 is SNHLY and CDR2 is FYNNEI in the germline V gene. DNA for the CDR3: TGTGCCAGCAGTGAGTCATTGGGGCCCAACTATGGCTACACCTTC. Amino acids: CASSESLGPNYGYTF.

This clonotype came up once. A read error may produce the germline difference seen at one junction end. The rearrangement uses TRBV6-6 and TRBJ2-2; D gene uncertain. In germline, CDR1 is MNHNY, CDR2 SVGAGI (reference sequence). The CDR3 is 14 residues long. CDR3 sequence (DNA): TGTGCCATCAGTGTTGGCGTGAACACCGGGGAGCTGTTTTTT. Residues: CAISVGVNTGELFF.

The chain links TRBV11-3 to TRBJ2-1; D might be TRBD1 (5 bases). Trimming took 5 bases from V and 4 from J, leaving 12 bases between them. This CDR3 has 14 amino acids. Germline CDR1 reads SGHNT; CDR2 reads YENEEA. The CDR3 loop reads CASSSRDLYNEQFF. The CDR3 DNA reads TGTGCCAGCAGCAGCAGGGATTTGTACAATGAGCAGTTCTTC.

V and J are TRBV24-1 and TRBJ2-3; D is ambiguous. The V gene lost 1 base and the J gene lost 0 bases, with 10 bases spanning the gap. Germline V gene data show CDR1 as KGHDR and CDR2 as SFDVKD. The CDR3 spans 16 residues. The CDR3 here is CATSDFRNASTDTQYF. The CDR3 DNA is TGTGCCACCAGTGATTTTAGGAACGCTAGCACAGATACGCAGTATTTT.

The chain employs TRBV7-2 and TRBJ2-7; D ambiguous. Trimming pared 4 bases from V and 3 bases from J, leaving 10 bases between. Germline V gives CDR1 SGHTA, CDR2 FQGNSA. CDR3 length equals 13 residues. Here the CDR3 reads CASSSSPDYEQYF. The CDR3 DNA follows: TGTGCCAGCAGCTCCAGCCCAGACTACGAGCAGTACTTC. Full variable domain (missing parts from reference TRBV7-2 and TRBJ2-7): GAGVSQSPSNKVTEKGKDVELRCDPISGHTALYWYRQSLGQGLEFLIYFQGNSAPDKSGLPSDRFSAERTGGSVSTLTIQRTQQEDSAVYLCASSSSPDYEQYFGPGTRLTVT.

The genes are TRBV7-2 and TRBJ2-1; no clear D. CDR1 is SGHTA, CDR2 FQGNSA, per germline. Deletions cut 2 bases from V and 8 bases from J, with 7 bases between. This CDR3 is built from 12 residues. DNA for the CDR3: TGTGCCAGCAGCTTATCCGGCCATGAGCAGTTCTTC. This codes for CASSLSGHEQFF.

This clonotype turned up a few times. The chain combines TRBV7-4 with TRBJ2-6, with D uncertain. Deletions cut 5 bases from V and 4 bases from J, with 6 bases between. Germline V gene lookup returns CDR1 SGHVT and CDR2 SQSDAQ. The CDR3 is 13 amino acids. DNA of the CDR3: TGTGCCAGCAGCCCACAGGGGGCCAACGTCCTGACTTTC. Translation gives CASSPQGANVLTF.

About this clonotype: The junction departs from germline at one end; a sequencing error may be responsible. This chain joins TRBV4-1 and TRBJ1-6; a possible D gene is TRBD1 (6 bases). Germline CDR1 and CDR2: MGHRA and YSYEKL. The CDR3 consists of 15 residues. CDR3 sequence (DNA): TGCGCCAGCAGCCCTGGACGGGGGCCTGGCTCACCTCTCCACTTT. It specifies CASSPGRGPGSPLHF.

This clonotype has a count of ten or more. The V and J genes are TRBV9 and TRBJ2-1; 9 positions match TRBD2. V gave up 1 base and J gave up 8 bases; unmatched junction bases: 7. From germline, CDR1 is SGDLS and CDR2 YYNGEE. This CDR3 has 15 residues. CDR3 loop: CASSVRRGGGDEQFF. Written as DNA, the CDR3 is TGTGCCAGCAGCGTAAGGCGGGGGGGTGGTGATGAGCAGTTCTTC.

The chain joins TRBV27 to TRBJ2-7; TRBD1 agrees at 9 bases. The germline V gene has CDR1 MNHEY and CDR2 SMNVEV (reference sequence). This CDR3 is built from 14 residues. The junction had 7 bases not matched to a gene; V was cut back by 5 bases and J by 5 bases. The CDR3 bases are TGTGCCAGCAGTCCGGGACAGGGCATCCACGAGCAGTACTTC. Protein: CASSPGQGIHEQYF.

V and J are TRBV20-1 and TRBJ2-5; TRBD2 might be the D (7 bases). CDR1 is DFQATT and CDR2 is SNEGSKA in the germline V gene (reference sequence). The CDR3 is 13 residues long. The V end lost 5 bases, the J end lost 2 bases, and 12 bases lay between the germline ends. CDR3 in amino acids: CSAAGARQETQYF. Here the CDR3 DNA reads TGCAGTGCTGCGGGGGCCCGACAAGAGACCCAGTACTTC.